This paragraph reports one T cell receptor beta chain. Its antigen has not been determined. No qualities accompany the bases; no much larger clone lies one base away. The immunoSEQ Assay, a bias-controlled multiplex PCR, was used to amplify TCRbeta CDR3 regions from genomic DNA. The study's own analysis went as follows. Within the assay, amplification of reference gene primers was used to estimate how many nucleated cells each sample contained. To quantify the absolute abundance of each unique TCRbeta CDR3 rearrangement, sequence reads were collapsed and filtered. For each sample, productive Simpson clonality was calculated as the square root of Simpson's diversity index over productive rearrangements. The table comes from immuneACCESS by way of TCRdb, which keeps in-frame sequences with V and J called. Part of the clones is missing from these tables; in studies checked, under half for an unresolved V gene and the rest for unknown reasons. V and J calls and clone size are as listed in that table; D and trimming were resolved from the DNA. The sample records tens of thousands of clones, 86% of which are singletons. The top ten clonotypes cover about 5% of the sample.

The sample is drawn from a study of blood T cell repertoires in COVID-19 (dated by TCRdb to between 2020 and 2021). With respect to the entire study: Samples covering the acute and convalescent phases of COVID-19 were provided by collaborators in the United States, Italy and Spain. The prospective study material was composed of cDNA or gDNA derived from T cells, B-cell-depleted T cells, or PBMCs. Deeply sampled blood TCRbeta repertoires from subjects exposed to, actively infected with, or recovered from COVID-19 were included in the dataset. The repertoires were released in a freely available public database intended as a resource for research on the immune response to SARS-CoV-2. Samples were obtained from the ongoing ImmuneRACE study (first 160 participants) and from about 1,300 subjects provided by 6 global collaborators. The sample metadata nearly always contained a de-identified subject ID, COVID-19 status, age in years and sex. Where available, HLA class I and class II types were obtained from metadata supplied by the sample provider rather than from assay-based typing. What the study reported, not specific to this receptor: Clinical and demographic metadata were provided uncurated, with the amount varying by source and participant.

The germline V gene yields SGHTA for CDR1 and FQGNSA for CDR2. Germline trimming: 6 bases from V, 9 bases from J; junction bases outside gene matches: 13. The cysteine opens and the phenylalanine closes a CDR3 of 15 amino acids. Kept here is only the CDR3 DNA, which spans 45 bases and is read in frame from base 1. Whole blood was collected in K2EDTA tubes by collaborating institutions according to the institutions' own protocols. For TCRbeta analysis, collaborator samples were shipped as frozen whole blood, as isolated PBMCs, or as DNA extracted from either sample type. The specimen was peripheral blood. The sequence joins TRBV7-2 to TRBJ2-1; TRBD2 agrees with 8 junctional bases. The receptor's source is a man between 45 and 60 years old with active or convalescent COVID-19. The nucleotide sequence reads TGTGCCAGCAGTTATTCGGGGGGGCGGGAGGTTGAGCAGTTCTTC. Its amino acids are CASSYSGGREVEQFF. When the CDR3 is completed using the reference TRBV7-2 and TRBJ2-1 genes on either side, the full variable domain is GAGVSQSPSNKVTEKGKDVELRCDPISGHTALYWYRQSLGQGLEFLIYFQGNSAPDKSGLPSDRFSAERTGGSVSTLTIQRTQQEDSAVYLCASSYSGGREVEQFFGPGTRLTVL.